This T cell receptor (beta chain) came from a study of blood T cell repertoires in COVID-19. On the study more broadly: Sources were T cells, B-cell-depleted T cells, or PBMCs; the material itself was cDNA or gDNA.

Per the original methods: How many nucleated cells were present was estimated from reference gene primer amplification. Produced via immunoSEQ multiplex PCR; TCRdb's table is partial and in-frame only. V, J and clone size are those of that table, while D and trimming were read from the DNA. The sample has approximately 60,000 clones; about 80% are singletons. Enrolment of Seattle patients took place during active infection, and they were followed longitudinally. Germline trimming cut 4 bases from V and 5 bases from J; bases unmatched to any gene: 12. The CDR3 is 17 residues long. The V gene's germline CDR1 is SGDLS and CDR2 YYNGEE.

This rearrangement joins TRBV9 to TRBJ2-5, with TRBD2 identical over 12 bases. The origin of this receptor is a man aged 55 to 69 with COVID-19, enrolled during active disease. Sequencing used peripheral blood. The CDR3 nucleotides read TGTGCCAGCAGCCCGTGGGCTAGCGGGAGGGTTGGCGAGACCCAGTACTTC. Encoded protein: CASSPWASGRVGETQYF. The full variable domain, its missing parts supplied by reference TRBV9 and TRBJ2-5, is DSGVTQTPKHLITATGQRVTLRCSPRSGDLSVYWYQQSLDQGLQFLIQYYNGEERAKGNILERFSAQQFPDLHSELNLSSLELGDSALYFCASSPWASGRVGETQYFGPGTRLLVL.